This TCR beta chain was observed in a study of Ad26.COV2.S vaccination and SARS-CoV-2 variants. Treatment noted: about 20 received Ad26.COV2.S at low or high dose, single or two shots; several received placebo; per-sample allocation not given. Day 63 after the first injection of vaccine or placebo was the sampling time. Clones were read by immunoSEQ multiplex PCR, and TCRdb kept only the in-frame ones, dropping some. The table records hundreds of thousands of clones, around 86% of them present only once. This clone was seen only once. Germline V gene lookup returns CDR1 KGHDR and CDR2 SFDVKD. Trimming shortened V by 5 bases and J by 5 bases, and 20 bases separated the two germline ends. This CDR3 comprises 17 residues.

This TCR was recovered from a person between 18 and 59 years old who received the Ad26.COV2.S COVID-19 vaccine or a placebo. The specimen comprised peripheral blood, sampled in a trial of Ad26.COV2.S vaccine versus placebo. The chain combines TRBV24-1 with TRBJ2-2; D possibly corresponds to TRBD2 (6 bases). For the CDR3, the DNA is TGTGCCACCAGTGGTAGCTCCGGGAGTAAGGGAACCGGGGAGCTGTTTTTT. As protein: CATSGSSGSKGTGELFF.